This T cell receptor beta chain was documented in a study of T cell responses to AZD1222 COVID-19 vaccine. With 1 base removed from V and 2 bases from J, the gap between germline ends came to 10 bases. The CDR3 consists of 15 residues. The V gene's germline CDR1 is SGHRS and CDR2 YFSETQ. Generated by immunoSEQ multiplex PCR, the TCRdb table keeps only in-frame clones and is missing some. The data hold 130,000 or so clones, with about nine tenths observed a single time. The sequence was obtained from an adult who received the AZD1222 COVID-19 vaccine. This specimen was peripheral blood, taken 28 days after the second AZD1222 dose. The V gene is TRBV5-1, the J gene TRBJ1-5; weak D call: TRBD1 (6 bases). The chain's CDR3 is CASSLMGGGNQPQHF. The CDR3 DNA is TGCGCCAGCAGCTTGATGGGGGGCGGCAATCAGCCCCAGCATTTT. The complete variable domain, with remaining parts taken from reference TRBV5-1 and TRBJ1-5, reads KAGVTQTPRYLIKTRGQQVTLSCSPISGHRSVSWYQQTPGQGLQFLFEYFSETQRNKGNFPGRFSGRQFSNSRSEMNVSTLELGDSALYLCASSLMGGGNQPQHFGDGTRLSIL.